Sequencing of this T cell receptor beta chain was carried out in a study of regulatory and conventional T cells in RAG deficiency. This CDR3 has 13 residues. The V end lost 0 bases, the J end lost 10 bases, and 12 bases lay between the germline ends. The V gene's germline CDR1 is LNHNV and CDR2 YYDKDF (reference sequence). Blood CD4+ CD25-high CD127-low regulatory T cells supplied the genomic DNA template. Produced via immunoSEQ multiplex PCR; TCRdb's table is partial and in-frame only. The table has about 19,000 clones, roughly 86% seen once. The same sample was also studied in work on regulatory T cells. From that report: The PCR used 52 TRBV and 13 TRBJ primers.

The sequence was obtained from a human donor in good health. V is TRBV15 and J is TRBJ1-1; D not certain. Sequencing was performed on Tregs sorted from blood. Here the CDR3 reads CATSREWDDRAFF. DNA of the CDR3: TGTGCCACCAGCAGAGAGTGGGATGATCGAGCTTTCTTT.